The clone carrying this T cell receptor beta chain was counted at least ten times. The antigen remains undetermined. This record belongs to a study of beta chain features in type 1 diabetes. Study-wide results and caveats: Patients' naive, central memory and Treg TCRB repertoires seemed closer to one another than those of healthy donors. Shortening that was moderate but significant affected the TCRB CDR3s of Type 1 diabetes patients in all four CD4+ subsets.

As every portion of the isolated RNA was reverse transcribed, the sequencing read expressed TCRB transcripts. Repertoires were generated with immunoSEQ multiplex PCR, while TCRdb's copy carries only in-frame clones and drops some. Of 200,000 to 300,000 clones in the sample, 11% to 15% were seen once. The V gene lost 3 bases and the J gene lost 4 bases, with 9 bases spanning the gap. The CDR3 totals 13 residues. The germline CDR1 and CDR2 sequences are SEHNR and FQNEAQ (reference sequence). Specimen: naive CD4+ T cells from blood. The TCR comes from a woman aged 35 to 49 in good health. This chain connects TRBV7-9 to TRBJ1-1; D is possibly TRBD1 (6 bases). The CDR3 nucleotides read TGTGCCAGCAGCTTCAGGGGATCCACTGAAGCTTTCTTT. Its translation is CASSFRGSTEAFF.